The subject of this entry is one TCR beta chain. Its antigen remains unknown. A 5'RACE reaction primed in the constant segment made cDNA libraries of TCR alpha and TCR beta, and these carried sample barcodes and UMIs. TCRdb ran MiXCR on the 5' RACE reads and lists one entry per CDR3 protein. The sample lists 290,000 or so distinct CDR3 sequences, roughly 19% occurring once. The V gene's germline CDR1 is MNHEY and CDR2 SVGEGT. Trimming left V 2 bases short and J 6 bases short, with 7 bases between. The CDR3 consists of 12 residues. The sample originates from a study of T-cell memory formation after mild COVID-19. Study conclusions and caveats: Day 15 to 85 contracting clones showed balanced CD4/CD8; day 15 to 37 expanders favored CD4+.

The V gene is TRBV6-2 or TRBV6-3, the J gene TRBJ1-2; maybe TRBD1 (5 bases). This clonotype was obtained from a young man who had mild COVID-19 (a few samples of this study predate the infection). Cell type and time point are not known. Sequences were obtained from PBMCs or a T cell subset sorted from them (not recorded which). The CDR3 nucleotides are TGTGCCAGCAGTTACCCAGGGCATGGCTACACCTTC. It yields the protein CASSYPGHGYTF.